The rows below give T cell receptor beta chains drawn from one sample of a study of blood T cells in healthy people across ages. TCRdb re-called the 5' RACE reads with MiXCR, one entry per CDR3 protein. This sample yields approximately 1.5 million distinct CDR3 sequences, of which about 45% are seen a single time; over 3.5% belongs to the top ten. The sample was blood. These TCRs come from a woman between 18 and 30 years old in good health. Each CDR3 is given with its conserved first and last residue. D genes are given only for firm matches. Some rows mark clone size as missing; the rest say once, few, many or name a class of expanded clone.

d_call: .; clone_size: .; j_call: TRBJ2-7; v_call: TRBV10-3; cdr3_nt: TGTGCCATCCAGGAGGGGACCTCCTACGAGCAGTACTTC; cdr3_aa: CAIQEGTSYEQYF
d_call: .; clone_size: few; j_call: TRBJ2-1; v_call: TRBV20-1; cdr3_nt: TGCAGTGCTAGAGATCAACGGGGCCAACACAATGAGCAGTTCTTC; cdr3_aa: CSARDQRGQHNEQFF
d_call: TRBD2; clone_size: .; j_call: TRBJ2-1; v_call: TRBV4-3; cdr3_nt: TGCGCCAGCAGCCAAGGGTCTAGCGGGATCTACTACAATGAGCAGTTCTTC; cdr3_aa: CASSQGSSGIYYNEQFF
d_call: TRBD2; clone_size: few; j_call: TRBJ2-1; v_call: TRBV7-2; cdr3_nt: TGCGCCAGCAGCTTAGCTAGCGGGATAACTGGTGAGCAGTTCTTC; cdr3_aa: CASSLASGITGEQFF
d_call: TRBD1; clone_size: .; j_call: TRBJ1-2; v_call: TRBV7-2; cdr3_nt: TGTGCCAGCAGCTTGCCCCCCGGGACAGGAGATTATGGCTACACCTTC; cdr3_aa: CASSLPPGTGDYGYTF
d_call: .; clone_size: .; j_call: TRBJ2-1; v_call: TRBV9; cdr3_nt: TGTGCCAGCAGCCCCCGAGAAGTTAGCGACGAATACAATGAGCAGTTCTTC; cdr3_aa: CASSPREVSDEYNEQFF
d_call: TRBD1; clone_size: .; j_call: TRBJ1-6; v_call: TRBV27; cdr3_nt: TGTGCCAGCAGCCGACAGGGGGCTTATTCACCCCTCCACTTT; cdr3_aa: CASSRQGAYSPLHF
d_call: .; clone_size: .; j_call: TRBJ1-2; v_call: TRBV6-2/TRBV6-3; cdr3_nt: TGTGCCAGCAGTTACTCGAGATACCAGGGTCGGGGCTACACCTTC; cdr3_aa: CASSYSRYQGRGYTF
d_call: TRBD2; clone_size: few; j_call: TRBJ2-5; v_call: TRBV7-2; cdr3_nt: TGTGCCAGCAGCTTAGCGCAGCTAGCGGGAGGGGAACACCAAGAGACCCAGTACTTC; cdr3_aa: CASSLAQLAGGEHQETQYF
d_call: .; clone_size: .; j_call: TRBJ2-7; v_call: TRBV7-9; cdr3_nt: TGTGCCAGCAGCTTAGTATTGGCTGACGAGCAGTACTTC; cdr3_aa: CASSLVLADEQYF
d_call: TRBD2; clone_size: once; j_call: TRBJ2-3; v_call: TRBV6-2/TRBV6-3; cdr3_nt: TGTGCAGCGGGACTTCTCAGCACAGATACGCAGTATTTT; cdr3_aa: CAAGLLSTDTQYF
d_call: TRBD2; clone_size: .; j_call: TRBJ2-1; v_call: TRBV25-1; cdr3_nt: TGTGCCAGCAAAACTAGCGCGGGAGACAAGGAGCAGTTCTTC; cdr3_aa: CASKTSAGDKEQFF
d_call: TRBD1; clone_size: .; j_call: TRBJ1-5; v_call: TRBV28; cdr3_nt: TGTGCCAGCAGTTCCCCGACAGGGTTAAGGGGTCAGCCCCAGCATTTT; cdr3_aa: CASSSPTGLRGQPQHF
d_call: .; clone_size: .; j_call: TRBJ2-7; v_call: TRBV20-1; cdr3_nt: TGCAGTGCTTTCGACAGCAACAGCCGGCACGAGCAGTACTTC; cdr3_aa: CSAFDSNSRHEQYF
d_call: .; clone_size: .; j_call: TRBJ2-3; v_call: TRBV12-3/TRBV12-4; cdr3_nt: TGTGCCAGCACCCTTGTGAATACGCAGTATTTT; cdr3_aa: CASTLVNTQYF
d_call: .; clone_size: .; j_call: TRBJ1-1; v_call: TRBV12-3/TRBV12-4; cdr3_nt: TGTGCCAGCAGTTTACGGGGGAGGGAAGCTTTCTTT; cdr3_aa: CASSLRGREAFF
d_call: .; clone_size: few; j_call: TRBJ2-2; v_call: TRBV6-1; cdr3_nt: TGTGCCAGCATTGACCCAGGGCTCCATTTTGGCGGGGAGCTGTTTTTT; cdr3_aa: CASIDPGLHFGGELFF
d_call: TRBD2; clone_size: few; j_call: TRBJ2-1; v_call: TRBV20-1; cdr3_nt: TGCAGTGCCCGTAGCGGGGCCTTCAATGAGCAGTTCTTC; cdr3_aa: CSARSGAFNEQFF
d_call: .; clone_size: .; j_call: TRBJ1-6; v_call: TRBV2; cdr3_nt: TGTGCCAGCTCTGGTGGTTTTTCACCCCTCCACTTT; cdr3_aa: CASSGGFSPLHF
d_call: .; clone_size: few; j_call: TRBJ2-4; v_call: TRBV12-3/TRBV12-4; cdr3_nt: TGTGCCAGCAGTCGGGGGCCTTTAGCCAAAAACATTCAGTACTTC; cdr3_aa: CASSRGPLAKNIQYF
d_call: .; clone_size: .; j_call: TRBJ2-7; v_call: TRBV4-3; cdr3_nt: TGCGCCAGCAGCCTGAGACGGGGCGTAGACAATGAGCAGTACTTC; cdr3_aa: CASSLRRGVDNEQYF
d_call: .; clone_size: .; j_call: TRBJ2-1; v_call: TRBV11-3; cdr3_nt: TGTGCCAGCAGCTTTAGGGGGAACGTCAATGAGCAGTTCTTC; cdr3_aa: CASSFRGNVNEQFF
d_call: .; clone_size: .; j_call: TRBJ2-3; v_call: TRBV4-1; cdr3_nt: TGCGCCAGCAGCCAAGAGATGGTTGTAACAGATACGCAGTATTTT; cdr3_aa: CASSQEMVVTDTQYF
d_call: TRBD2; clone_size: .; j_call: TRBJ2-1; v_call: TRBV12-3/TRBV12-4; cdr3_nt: TGTGCCAGCAGTTTTTCGAGCGGGGCTATGTACAATGAGCAGTTCTTC; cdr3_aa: CASSFSSGAMYNEQFF
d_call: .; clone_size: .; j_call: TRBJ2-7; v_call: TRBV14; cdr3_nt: TGTGCCAGCAGCCCCCTGGACAGCTTTTACGAGCAGTACTTC; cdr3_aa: CASSPLDSFYEQYF
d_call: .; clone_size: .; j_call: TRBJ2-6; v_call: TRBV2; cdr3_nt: TGTGCCAGCAGGGGGTCTGGGGCCAGCGTCCTGACTTTC; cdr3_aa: CASRGSGASVLTF
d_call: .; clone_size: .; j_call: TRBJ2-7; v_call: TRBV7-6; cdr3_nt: TGTGCCAGCAGCTTACAAGACAGTTTGGGCGAGCAGTACTTC; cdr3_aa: CASSLQDSLGEQYF
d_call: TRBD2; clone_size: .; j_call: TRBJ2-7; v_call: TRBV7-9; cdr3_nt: TGTGCCGGCAGCCCAGCGGGGAACTACGAGCAGTACTTC; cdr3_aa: CAGSPAGNYEQYF
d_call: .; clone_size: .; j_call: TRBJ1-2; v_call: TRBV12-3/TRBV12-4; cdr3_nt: TGTGCCAGCAGTTTACGACGGGGCTACACCTTC; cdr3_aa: CASSLRRGYTF
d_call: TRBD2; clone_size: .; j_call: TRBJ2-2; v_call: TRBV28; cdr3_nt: TGTGCCAGCATAGCGGGAAGTATTACCGGGGAGCTGTTTTTT; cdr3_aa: CASIAGSITGELFF
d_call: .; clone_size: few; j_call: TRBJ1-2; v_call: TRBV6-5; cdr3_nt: TGTGCCAGCAGTTACTCGGGGGGTTACGCTGGCTACACCTTC; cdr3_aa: CASSYSGGYAGYTF
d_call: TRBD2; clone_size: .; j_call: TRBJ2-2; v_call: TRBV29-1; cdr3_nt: TGCAGCGTTATTGCCGGGACTAGCGGCACCGGGGAGCTGTTTTTT; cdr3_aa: CSVIAGTSGTGELFF
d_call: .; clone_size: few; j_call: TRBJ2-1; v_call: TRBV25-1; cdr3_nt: TGTGCCAGCAGTGGATTAGAGGGGGACAATGAGCAGTTCTTC; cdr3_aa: CASSGLEGDNEQFF
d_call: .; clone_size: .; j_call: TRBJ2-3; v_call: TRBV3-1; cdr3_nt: TGTGCCAGCAGCCAAGAACGAGCGAGGGCCACAGATACGCAGTATTTT; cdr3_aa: CASSQERARATDTQYF
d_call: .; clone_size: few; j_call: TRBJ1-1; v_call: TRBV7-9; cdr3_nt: TGTGCCAGCAGCTTAGACACCTCTGAAGCTTTCTTT; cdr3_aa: CASSLDTSEAFF
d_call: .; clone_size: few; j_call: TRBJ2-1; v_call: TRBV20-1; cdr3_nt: TGCAGTGCCCCCGTTGGCGGGTACAATGAGCAGTTCTTC; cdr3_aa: CSAPVGGYNEQFF
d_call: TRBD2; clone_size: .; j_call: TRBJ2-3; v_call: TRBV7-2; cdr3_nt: TGTGCCAGCAGCACCCCTCTAGCGGGAGGGACACAAGATACGCAGTATTTT; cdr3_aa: CASSTPLAGGTQDTQYF
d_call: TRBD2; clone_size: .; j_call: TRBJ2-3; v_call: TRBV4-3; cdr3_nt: TGCGCCAGCAGCCAAGATCTAGCGGGGAGCACAGATGCGCAGTATTTT; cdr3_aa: CASSQDLAGSTDAQYF
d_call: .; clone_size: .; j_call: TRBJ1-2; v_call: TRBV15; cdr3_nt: TGTGCCACCAGCCCTGAGGATGTTTACAACAACTATGGCTACACCTTC; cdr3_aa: CATSPEDVYNNYGYTF
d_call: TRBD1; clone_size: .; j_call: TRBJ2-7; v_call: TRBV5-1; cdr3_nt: TGCGCCAGCAGCAAGGAGACAGGGGTTACATCCTACGAGCAGTACTTC; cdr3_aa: CASSKETGVTSYEQYF
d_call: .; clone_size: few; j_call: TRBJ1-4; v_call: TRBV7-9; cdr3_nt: TGTGCCAGCAGCTTGGGTGGTCAGGGCGATGAAAAACTGTTTTTT; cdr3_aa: CASSLGGQGDEKLFF
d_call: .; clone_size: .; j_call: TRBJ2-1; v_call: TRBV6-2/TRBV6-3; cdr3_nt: TGTGCCAGCAGTTCCCCATACTCTAGGGTGAGGACCCTCTACAATGAGCAGTTCTTC; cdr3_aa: CASSSPYSRVRTLYNEQFF
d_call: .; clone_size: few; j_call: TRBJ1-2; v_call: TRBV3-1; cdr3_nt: TGTGCCAGCAGCCAATTCAGGGTAGGAGTTAACTATGGCTACACCTTC; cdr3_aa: CASSQFRVGVNYGYTF
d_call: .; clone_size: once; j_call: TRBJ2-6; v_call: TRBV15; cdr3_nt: TGTGCCACCAGCAGAGTAATCGGGATACGGAGCTCTGGGGCCAACGTCCTGACTTTC; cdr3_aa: CATSRVIGIRSSGANVLTF
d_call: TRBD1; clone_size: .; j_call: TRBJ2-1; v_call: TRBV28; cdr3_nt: TGTGCCAGCAGTTTCCCCCGGGACAGGGTCAACAATGAGCAGTTCTTC; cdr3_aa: CASSFPRDRVNNEQFF
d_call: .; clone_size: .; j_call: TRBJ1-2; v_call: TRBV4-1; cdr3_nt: TGCGCCAGCAGCCAAGATCCATATAACTATGGCTACACCTTC; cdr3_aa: CASSQDPYNYGYTF
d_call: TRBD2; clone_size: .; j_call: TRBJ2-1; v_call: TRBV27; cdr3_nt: TGTGCCAGCAGTTTCCTTAGCGGGGGGCTCTACAATGAGCAGTTCTTC; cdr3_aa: CASSFLSGGLYNEQFF
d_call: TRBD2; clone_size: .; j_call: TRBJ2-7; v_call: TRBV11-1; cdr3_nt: TGTGCCAGCAGCCGACTAGCGGGAATGGATGAGCAGTACTTC; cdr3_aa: CASSRLAGMDEQYF
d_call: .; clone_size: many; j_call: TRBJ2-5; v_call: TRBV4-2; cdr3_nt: TGTGCCAGCAGCCAAGGGACTACGGAAGTGGAGACCCAGTACTTC; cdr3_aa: CASSQGTTEVETQYF
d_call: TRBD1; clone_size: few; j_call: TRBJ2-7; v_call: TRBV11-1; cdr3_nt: TGTGCCAGCAGCCCCCACCGACAGGGTTCCTACGAGCAGTACTTC; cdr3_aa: CASSPHRQGSYEQYF
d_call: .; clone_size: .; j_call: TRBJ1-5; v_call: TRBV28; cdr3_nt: TGTGCCAGCAGTACTGACAGGTTCTTACAGCCCCAGCATTTT; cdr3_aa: CASSTDRFLQPQHF